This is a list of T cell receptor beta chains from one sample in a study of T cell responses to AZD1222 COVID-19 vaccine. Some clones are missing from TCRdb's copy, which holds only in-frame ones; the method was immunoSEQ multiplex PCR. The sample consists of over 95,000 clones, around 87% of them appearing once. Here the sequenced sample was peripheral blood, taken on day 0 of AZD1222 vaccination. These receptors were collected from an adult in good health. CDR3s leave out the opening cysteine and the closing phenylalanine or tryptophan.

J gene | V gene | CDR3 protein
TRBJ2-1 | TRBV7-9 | ASSGNLHNEQF
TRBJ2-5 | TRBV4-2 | ASSQSQGQGRETQY
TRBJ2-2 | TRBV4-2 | ASSQPIDRAGELF
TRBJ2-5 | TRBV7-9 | ASSLRQGVGQETQY
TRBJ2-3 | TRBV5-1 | ASPLDGTSGRALVDTQY
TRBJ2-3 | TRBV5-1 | ASSSLQGPTDTQY
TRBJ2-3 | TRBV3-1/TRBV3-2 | ASSQRWESTDTQY
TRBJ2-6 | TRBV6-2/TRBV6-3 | ASSPRDRVSGANVLT
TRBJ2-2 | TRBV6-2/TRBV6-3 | ASSYSIELGQTNTGELF
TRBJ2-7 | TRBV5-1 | ASSLGVGEQY
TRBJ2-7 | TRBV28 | ASSFGGPLYEQY
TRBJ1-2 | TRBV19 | ASRNPTGPLYGYT
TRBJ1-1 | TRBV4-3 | ASSQDLLMNTEAF
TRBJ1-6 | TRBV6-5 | ASTKDRNNSPLH